This T cell receptor beta chain was documented in a study of blood T cell repertoires in COVID-19. Clinical history reported by participants formed the basis on which cohorts were assigned. Germline lookup yields CDR1 LNHDA and CDR2 SQIVND (reference sequence). Trimming removed 5 bases from V and 2 bases from J, with 15 bases in between. The CDR3 has 15 amino acids. The method was immunoSEQ multiplex PCR; TCRdb's version includes in-frame clones alone and lacks a portion of them. Of more than 150,000 clones listed, roughly 87% were seen once; the top ten hold around 6.5%. The clonotype was recovered from a woman in her fifties or sixties who had recovered from COVID-19. J is TRBJ1-2 and V is TRBV19, with D tentatively TRBD1 (5 bases). The sample taken for sequencing was PBMCs or T cells enriched from blood (not recorded which). CDR3 loop: CASSSPTGGNYGYTF. CDR3 in DNA: TGTGCCAGTAGTTCCCCGACGGGGGGGAACTATGGCTACACCTTC.